The entry that follows covers one T cell receptor (beta chain) sequence. Its antigen is currently unknown. The investigators amplified TCR beta CDR3 regions from RNA transcripts. Researchers ran a first-round RT-PCR on the TCR CDR3 using the HTBI primer set. TCRdb redid the calling of the multiplex PCR reads with MiXCR, one entry per CDR3 protein. The table shows around 600,000 distinct CDR3 sequences, with 15% to 18% occurring only once. Germline V lookup: CDR1 WSHSY, CDR2 SAAADI. Trimming took off 8 bases at V and 2 bases at J, with 7 bases between the two ends. The CDR3 runs 13 residues. The data were taken from a study of T cells in Graves' hyperthyroidism and ophthalmopathy. Study-level information: Peripheral blood collection took place at initial diagnosis, before any treatment. Overall study findings and caveats: In blood, most of the thyroid clonotypes expanded above 0.001 were also present.

Newly diagnosed patients aged 18 to 65 had hyperthyroidism of under 2 months' duration. What was sequenced was blood. The chain employs TRBV10-2 and TRBJ2-6; D remains unclear. The receptor was isolated from a woman aged 30 to 39 with Graves' hyperthyroidism. As DNA, the CDR3 is TGCGCCAGCCAAAGCCCTGGGGCCAACGTCCTGACTTTC. It specifies CASQSPGANVLTF.